Included here is one T cell receptor beta chain sequence, with context. The target antigen is unknown. V lost 3 bases to trimming and J lost 9 bases, with 9 bases between them. Germline CDR1 LGHNT, CDR2 FRNRAP. This CDR3 contains 11 residues. The data stem from a study of T cell repertoires in cytomegalovirus infection. TCRdb processed the reads anew with MiXCR; each CDR3 protein has one entry. The table lists about 830,000 distinct CDR3 sequences, over 25% of them singletons. The V call is TRBV12-5, the J call TRBJ2-7, with D perhaps TRBD1 or TRBD2 (5 bases each). The TCR sequence derives from a human donor in good health (CMV status not recorded). Some clones in this sample may be carry-over from other donors' samples. Sequenced here: cultured CD8+ T cells from PBMCs, sampled from culture after CMV antigen stimulation. The CDR3 nucleotides read TGTGCTAGTGGTTTAGGGACGACGCAGTACTTC. It specifies CASGLGTTQYF.